Following are 27 T cell receptor beta chains from one sample sequenced in a study of T cells in women clearing cervical HPV infection. Sequencing was performed with immunoSEQ multiplex PCR; in TCRdb, only in-frame clones are kept and a portion is missing. Here the sample table reports about 32,000 clones. The specimen was blood buffy coat. The receptors originated from a woman between 18 and 75 years old with a cervical HPV16 infection that either progressed to CIN3+ or cleared (not recorded which).

With regard to this clone: Coverage ceases 3 residues before the CDR3 finishes, and the germline J gene fills in the end. The chain uses TRBV30 and TRBJ1-2; D is uncertain. This CDR3 region has 15 residues. Germline loops: CDR1 GTSNPN, CDR2 SVGIG (reference sequence). The chain's CDR3 is CACTNGLAGVHDYTF. CDR3 DNA (partial): TGTGCCTGCACGAACGGACTAGCGGGAGTTCATGAC. Full variable domain (remainder filled in from reference TRBV30 and TRBJ1-2): SQTIHQWPATLVQPVGSPLSLECTVEGTSNPNLYWYRQAAGRGLQLLFYSVGIGQISSEVPQNLSASRPQDRQFILSSKKLLLSDSGFYLCACTNGLAGVHDYTFGSGTRLTVV.

Concerning this clone: The read falls 3 residues short of the CDR3 end, and the missing part is taken from the germline J gene. The chain has TRBV6-2 or TRBV6-3 and TRBJ2-7; D gene uncertain. CDR1 is MNHEY, CDR2 SVGEGT, per germline. The V gene lost 7 bases and the J gene lost 3 bases, with 10 bases spanning the gap. The CDR3 contains 12 residues. The CDR3 spells CASNSGFYEQYF. CDR3 DNA, as far as it was read: TGTGCCAGCAACAGTGGATTCTACGAG.

On this clone: The CDR3 end lies 3 residues beyond the end of the read and is filled in from the germline J gene. The chain combines TRBV20-1 with TRBJ1-2; 10 nucleotides agree with TRBD1. This CDR3 comprises 17 residues. The J segment lost 0 bases and the V segment lost 1 base, leaving 8 bases of the junction unmatched. CDR1 and CDR2 (germline): DFQATT, SNEGSKA (reference sequence). This chain's CDR3 is CSARVRDRGEANYGYTF. The covered CDR3 bases are TGCAGTGCTAGAGTGAGGGACAGGGGTGAAGCTAACTATGGC.

With respect to this clone: The read falls 3 residues short of the CDR3 end, and the missing part is taken from the germline J gene. The V gene is TRBV19, the J gene TRBJ2-3; D gene uncertain. Germline loops: CDR1 LNHDA, CDR2 SQIVND (reference sequence). This CDR3 contains 13 residues. The part of the CDR3 DNA that was read is TGTGCCAGTAGGCAATTTAGCAATCAGCCG. Translated, it gives CASRQFSNQP. The CDR3 in its entirety is CASRQFSNQPQYF.

According to its frequency, this clone is medium-sized. Read sequence stops 3 residues before the CDR3 end, and the germline J gene provides the missing end. This sequence joins TRBV4-1 and TRBJ1-1; 7 bases are a match to TRBD1. Germline assignment: CDR1 MGHRA and CDR2 YSYEKL. The CDR3 is 11 residues long. The CDR3 sequence is CASSPGQEAFF. The part of the CDR3 DNA that was read is TGCGCCAGCAGCCCGGGACAGGAA.

As for this clone: The read gets to within 3 residues of the CDR3 end, and the germline J gene fills in the rest. The chain joins TRBV6-2 or TRBV6-3 to TRBJ2-7, with 7 bases that match TRBD1. Unmatched junction bases numbered 5, after V lost 4 bases and J lost 2 bases. Looked up from germline, CDR1 is MNHEY and CDR2 is SVGEGT. This CDR3 is 14 amino acids long. The CDR3 sequence: CASSWAGGPYEQYF. The sequenced part of the CDR3 DNA is TGTGCCAGCAGTTGGGCAGGGGGACCCTACGAG.

In the case of this clone: The read ends 3 residues early relative to the CDR3; the germline J gene fills the gap. The chain recombines TRBV29-1 with TRBJ2-7; tentative D call: TRBD1 (6 bases). This CDR3 is built from 11 residues. Per the germline V gene, CDR1 is SQVTM and CDR2 is ANQGSEA. V lost 2 bases and J lost 6, with 8 bases in between. The covered CDR3 bases are TGCAGCGTTGAATCGACAGGCGAG. It specifies CSVESTGE. The complete CDR3 protein is CSVESTGEQYF.

Details on this clone: The observed sequence ends 3 residues before the CDR3 terminus, with the missing tail filled in from the germline J gene. This sequence joins TRBV6-1 and TRBJ2-3; TRBD1 matches 8 bases. Germline V CDR1 and CDR2: MNHNS, SASEGT. CDR3 size: 15 residues. CDR3 sequence reads: CASSEADRGHQPQYF. The DNA read from the CDR3 is TGTGCCAGCAGTGAAGCTGACAGGGGCCATCAGCCG.

As for this clone: Read coverage stops 3 residues before the CDR3 terminus; the germline J gene supplies the remainder. The chain employs TRBV20-1 and TRBJ1-2; the D gene is possibly TRBD1 (5 bases). Germline V gene sequence: CDR1 DFQATT, CDR2 SNEGSKA (reference sequence). This CDR3 region has 15 residues. V was trimmed by 1 base and J by 5 bases, leaving 17 bases between them. The sequenced part of the CDR3 DNA is TGCAGTGCTAGAGGCCACAGAGGAGGGGTATATGGC. Amino acid sequence: CSARGHRGGVYG. The full CDR3 is CSARGHRGGVYGYTF.

Remarks on this clone: The read comes to an end 3 residues before the CDR3 does, leaving the germline J gene to fill in the end. The V and J genes are TRBV5-5 and TRBJ1-5; D is uncertain. V was shortened by 0 bases and J by 9 bases, with 7 bases between the two germline ends. The CDR3 is made up of 12 amino acids. The V gene's germline CDR1 is SGHKS and CDR2 YYEKEE (reference sequence). This CDR3 reads CASSLDLGPQHF. The sequenced CDR3 bases are TGTGCCAGCAGCTTGGACCTAGGGCCC.

As concerns this clone: The observed sequence ends 3 residues before the CDR3 terminus, with the missing tail filled in from the germline J gene. The chain links TRBV30 to TRBJ1-2; possibly TRBD1 for D (5 bases). The CDR3 contains 16 residues. Germline V gives CDR1 GTSNPN, CDR2 SVGIG (reference sequence). CDR3 sequence: CAWSVLGLAGLHDYTF. The covered CDR3 bases are TGTGCCTGGAGTGTACTGGGACTAGCGGGTCTCCACGAC.

Turning to this clone: The CDR3 goes on 3 residues after the read ends, and that part is filled in from the germline J gene. The chain is built from TRBV29-1 and TRBJ1-1; no definite D call. Trimming removed 5 bases from V and 3 bases from J, with 4 bases in between. Germline V gives CDR1 SQVTM, CDR2 ANQGSEA. There are 10 residues in the CDR3. The part of the CDR3 DNA that was read is TGCAGCGTTCTGTACACTGAA. Its translation is CSVLYTE. In full, the CDR3 is CSVLYTEAFF.

As concerns this clone: The observed sequence ends 3 residues before the CDR3 terminus, with the missing tail filled in from the germline J gene. The gene calls are TRBV12-3 or TRBV12-4 and TRBJ2-7; possibly TRBD1 for D (5 bases). Trimming removed 3 bases from V and 6 bases from J, with 12 bases in between. This CDR3 contains 13 residues. The CDR3 DNA, read in part, is TGTGCCAGCAGTTTTTCAGGGTCGTCCGAG. Translated, it gives CASSFSGSSE. From start to end, the CDR3 is CASSFSGSSEQYF.

For this clone: Coverage ceases 3 residues before the CDR3 finishes, and the germline J gene fills in the end. This chain joins TRBV18 and TRBJ2-5, with a possible D match to TRBD2 (5 bases). V lost 3 bases to trimming and J lost 0 bases, with 8 bases between them. Germline CDR1 reads KGHSH; CDR2 reads LQKENI. The CDR3 covers 14 residues. The DNA read from the CDR3 is TGTGCCAGCTCACCTCCGGGGTACCAAGAGACC. Residues: CASSPPGYQET. The CDR3 in its entirety is CASSPPGYQETQYF.

With respect to this clone: The DNA ends 3 residues before the CDR3 does, and the rest of the CDR3 is filled in from the germline J gene. The V gene is TRBV7-6, the J gene TRBJ1-5; D not certain. This CDR3 is built from 16 residues. The germline CDR1 and CDR2 sequences are SGHVS and FNYEAQ. V was trimmed by 1 base and J by 2 bases, leaving 12 bases between them. The CDR3 DNA, read in part, is TGTGCCAGCAGCTTAGGGCCCTTCTTCGGCAATCAGCCC. Translated, it gives CASSLGPFFGNQP. The full CDR3 sequence reads CASSLGPFFGNQPQHF.

Points on this clone: The observed sequence ends 3 residues before the CDR3 terminus, with the missing tail filled in from the germline J gene. The gene calls are TRBV28 and TRBJ2-7; the match to TRBD1 covers 8 bases. Looked up from germline, CDR1 is MDHEN and CDR2 is SYDVKM. The V gene end was trimmed by 7 bases and the J gene end by 3 bases; junction bases not matched to a gene: 8. The length of the CDR3 is 14 residues. The CDR3 spells CASIGQGTFYEQYF. Incomplete CDR3 DNA: TGTGCCAGCATAGGACAGGGTACTTTCTACGAG.

A word on this clone: The observed sequence ends 3 residues before the CDR3 terminus, with the missing tail filled in from the germline J gene. The chain is built from TRBV20-1 and TRBJ2-1; 9 bases match TRBD2. Germline CDR1 is DFQATT and CDR2 is SNEGSKA (reference sequence). The CDR3 length is 13 residues. V lost 7 bases, J lost 4 bases, and 5 bases stayed unmatched. The CDR3 spells CSGATSGYNEQFF. The CDR3 DNA, read in part, is TGCAGTGGCGCGACTAGCGGATACAATGAG.

Concerning this clone itself: The DNA ends 3 residues before the CDR3 does, and the rest of the CDR3 is filled in from the germline J gene. The chain carries TRBV20-1 and TRBJ2-1; 7 positions agree with TRBD1. The CDR3 contains 13 residues. V shed 4 bases, J shed 9 bases, and the junction held 9 bases outside the gene matches. Germline loops: CDR1 DFQATT, CDR2 SNEGSKA (reference sequence). CDR3 sequence reads: CSATAGTVFEQFF. The sequenced part of the CDR3 DNA is TGCAGTGCTACCGCCGGGACAGTGTTTGAG.

Concerning this clone: The read comes to an end 3 residues before the CDR3 does, leaving the germline J gene to fill in the end. The chain couples TRBV5-1 to TRBJ1-2, with 7 nucleotides matching TRBD1. CDR1 and CDR2 from the germline V gene are SGHRS and YFSETQ. V gave up 4 bases and J gave up 6 bases; unmatched junction bases: 15. The CDR3 consists of 16 residues. CDR3 sequence: CASSPGQIVGSDGYTF. The sequenced part of the CDR3 DNA is TGCGCCAGCAGCCCGGGACAGATAGTTGGGTCCGATGGC.

With respect to this clone: With the read ending 3 residues before the CDR3 end, the germline J gene is used to fill in that end. V gene TRBV5-4 combines with J gene TRBJ1-4; no clear D gene. CDR1 and CDR2 from the germline V gene are SGHNT and YYREEE (reference sequence). The CDR3 length is 14 residues. Trimming took 2 bases from V and 7 from J, leaving 12 bases between them. The CDR3: CASSFDTHSEKLFF. The CDR3 bases that were read are TGTGCCAGCAGCTTTGACACCCATAGTGAAAAA.

As regards this clone: Coverage ceases 3 residues before the CDR3 finishes, and the germline J gene fills in the end. The V gene is TRBV5-1, the J gene TRBJ1-5, with 8 bases matching TRBD1. V dropped 3 bases and J dropped 7; count of bases not matched to a gene: 9. The CDR3 has 15 amino acids. Germline values: CDR1 SGHRS, CDR2 YFSETQ. CDR3 loop: CASSSTGEFGQPQHF. The sequenced part of the CDR3 DNA is TGCGCCAGCAGCTCGACAGGGGAGTTCGGACAGCCC.

Comment on this clone: The missing CDR3 end, 3 residues past where the read stops, is filled in from the germline J gene. This chain links TRBV5-4 with TRBJ1-2, with 9 bases fitting TRBD1. Germline V gene lookup returns CDR1 SGHNT and CDR2 YYREEE (reference sequence). CDR3 length equals 16 residues. The CDR3 spells CASSSSPGQGMETYTF. CDR3 DNA (partial): TGTGCCAGCAGCTCGAGTCCGGGACAGGGTATGGAGACC.

A note on this clone: The read ends 3 residues shy of where the CDR3 ends; the end is completed using the germline J gene. This chain links TRBV10-2 with TRBJ1-1; 9 bases fit TRBD1. The V gene end was trimmed by 3 bases and the J gene end by 1 base; junction bases not matched to a gene: 3. Germline CDR1 and CDR2: WSHSY and SAAADI. The CDR3 has 15 residues. CDR3 sequence reads: CASSDLGQGNTEAFF. The CDR3 bases that were read are TGCGCCAGCAGTGACTTGGGACAGGGGAACACTGAA.

Points on this clone: The CDR3 end is not reached by the read, which stops 3 residues before it; the germline J gene fills it in. V usage is TRBV30 and J usage is TRBJ1-2, with 8 bases matching TRBD1. This CDR3 contains 16 residues. Germline assignment: CDR1 GTSNPN and CDR2 SVGIG (reference sequence). This CDR3 is CAWSASSLGTGDDYTF. Partial CDR3 DNA: TGTGCCTGGAGCGCCTCCTCCTTGGGGACAGGCGACGAC.

In terms of frequency, this clone is medium-sized. The CDR3 end is not reached by the read, which stops 3 residues before it; the germline J gene fills it in. This chain links TRBV14 with TRBJ2-1, with D maybe TRBD2 (6 bases). This CDR3 comprises 16 residues. Trimming removed 4 bases from V and 3 bases from J, with 16 bases in between. Germline V gene lookup returns CDR1 SGHDN and CDR2 FVKESK. The CDR3 reads CASSRYPGLFYNEQFF. CDR3 DNA, as far as it was read: TGTGCCAGCAGCCGCTACCCGGGACTTTTCTACAATGAG.

On this clone: The sequence runs out 3 residues before the end of the CDR3; the remainder is reconstructed from the germline J gene. The V call is TRBV6-1, the J call TRBJ1-6; no clear D. This CDR3 has 14 amino acids. V lost 2 bases and J 5 bases, leaving 7 bases between the germline ends. Germline CDR1 MNHNS, CDR2 SASEGT. CDR3 region: CASSEMLDNSPLHF. The CDR3 DNA, read in part, is TGTGCCAGCAGTGAAATGCTAGATAATTCACCC.

As regards this clone: The DNA ends 3 residues before the CDR3 does, and the rest of the CDR3 is filled in from the germline J gene. The rearrangement links TRBV12-3 or TRBV12-4 to TRBJ2-7; 8 bases map to TRBD2. Losses at the gene ends were 4 bases for V and 1 base for J; bases not matched to a gene: 6. The CDR3 totals 15 residues. The part of the CDR3 DNA that was read is TGTGCCAGCAGTTCGGGCAGCGGGGGATCCTACGAG. Translation gives CASSSGSGGSYE. The entire CDR3 protein reads CASSSGSGGSYEQYF.